Only a few counts were recorded for the clone carrying this TCR beta chain. Antigen: not known. An end of the junction does not agree with germline; a read error may underlie this. The entry originates in a study of metastatic and nonmetastatic thyroid tumors. Study at large: Comparative analysis of repertoires was undertaken across blood and tumor or nodule tissue obtained from malignant and benign thyroid patients.

The CDR3 is made up of 11 amino acids. How the authors handled the data: To classify distant metastasis in papillary thyroid cancer, a model was built from CDR3 differences across clinicopathological groups. MiXCR re-clonotyped the PCR reads for TCRdb. These V and J calls derive from TCRdb rather than the authors' analysis. In the table there are some 30,000 clones, about 32% of which are singletons. Regarding the study as a whole: Versus benign nodules, malignant thyroid tumors reportedly had significantly higher TCR beta diversity, in blood and tumor.

Treatment of any kind had been given to no patient before thyroid surgery. The TCR comes from a female donor with papillary thyroid cancer or a benign thyroid nodule (not recorded which). Some clones in this sample may be carry-over from other donors' samples. Source material: blood. The chain employs TRBV12-3 or TRBV12-4 and TRBJ2-2; a possible D gene is TRBD2 (5 bases). The CDR3 protein is CASNKPGELSF. The DNA for the CDR3 is TGTGCCAGCAATAAACCCGGGGAGCTGTCTTTT.